These T cell receptor beta chains were read from a single sample in a study of OX40 agonist ivuxolimab in advanced cancers. The repertoire was sequenced with immunoSEQ multiplex PCR; TCRdb's copy has only in-frame clones and lacks some. The sample yields more than 70,000 clones, about 90% seen once. The sample consisted of CD4+ or CD8+ T cells sorted from blood, taken in a trial of the OX40 agonist ivuxolimab. All receptors derive from an adult with an advanced solid tumor such as melanoma, head and neck, liver or kidney cancer. The CDR3 runs from the conserved cysteine through the conserved F or W. Fields, in order: J gene, V gene, clone size, D gene, CDR3 protein, CDR3 DNA. A D gene is named only where the DNA matches it firmly. Part of the rows lack a size; the others show once, few, many or a class for expanded clones.

TRBJ2-1 TRBV4-1 NA TRBD2 CASRFAGARYNEQFF TGCGCCAGCAGATTCGCGGGAGCCCGCTACAATGAGCAGTTCTTC
TRBJ2-3 TRBV19 NA NA CASSIKTADTQYF TGTGCCAGTAGTATAAAGACGGCAGATACGCAGTATTTT
TRBJ2-2 TRBV7-2 NA NA CASSPRAGGGELFF TGTGCCAGCAGCCCCAGAGCGGGTGGCGGGGAGCTGTTTTTT
TRBJ2-5 TRBV7-7 NA NA CASSYTGTSKETQYF TGTGCTAGCAGCTATACCGGGACTTCAAAAGAGACCCAGTACTTC
TRBJ2-7 TRBV28 NA NA CASSTIQQGAPPYEQYF TGTGCCAGCAGCACCATACAACAGGGAGCCCCTCCCTACGAGCAGTACTTC
TRBJ2-7 TRBV5-1 few TRBD2 CASSSGLAGPGKQYF TGCGCCAGCAGCTCGGGACTAGCGGGGCCAGGAAAGCAGTACTTC
TRBJ2-5 TRBV6-1 NA TRBD2 CASSVGGTRETQYF TGTGCCAGCAGCGTCGGGGGGACGAGGGAGACCCAGTACTTC
TRBJ2-3 TRBV6-5 NA TRBD2 CASSRLAGPTDTQYF TGTGCCAGCAGTCGACTAGCGGGACCCACAGATACGCAGTATTTT
TRBJ2-1 TRBV4-1 many NA CASSRGRRNEQFF TGCGCCAGCAGCCGCGGCCGCCGGAATGAGCAGTTCTTC
TRBJ2-1 TRBV6-6 NA NA CASSYSRLYNEQFF TGTGCCAGCAGTTACTCGAGGCTTTACAATGAGCAGTTCTTC
TRBJ1-5 TRBV28 once TRBD1 CASSGTETFYSNQPQHF TGTGCCAGCAGTGGGACAGAAACTTTCTATAGCAATCAGCCCCAGCATTTT
TRBJ2-3 TRBV7-9 NA NA CASKYRERTDTQYF TGTGCCAGCAAATACAGGGAACGCACAGATACGCAGTATTTT
TRBJ1-2 TRBV6-4 NA TRBD1 CASSDSRQGASYGYTF TGTGCCAGCAGTGACTCCCGACAGGGGGCGAGCTATGGCTACACCTTC
TRBJ1-1 TRBV25-1 NA NA CASSEVGMNTEAFF TGTGCCAGCAGTGAGGTAGGGATGAACACTGAAGCTTTCTTT
TRBJ2-3 TRBV14 NA NA CASSPRADTQYF TGTGCCAGCAGCCCCCGGGCAGATACGCAGTATTTT
TRBJ1-6 TRBV30 once NA CAWSAGIPGDSPLHF TGTGCCTGGAGTGCCGGGATCCCAGGAGATTCACCCCTCCACTTT
TRBJ1-1 TRBV18 NA TRBD1 CASSLFRDRDTEAFF TGTGCCAGCTCACTGTTCCGGGACAGGGACACTGAAGCTTTCTTT
TRBJ1-2 TRBV6-5 NA NA CASRDVGYGYTF TGTGCCAGCAGAGATGTGGGTTATGGCTACACCTTC
TRBJ2-1 TRBV27 NA TRBD1 CASSRPGQASSYNEQFF TGTGCCAGCAGTCGTCCGGGACAGGCGAGCTCCTACAATGAGCAGTTCTTC
TRBJ2-3 TRBV4-1 NA TRBD2 CASSLSYGLAGSTDTQYF TGCGCCAGCAGCCTCTCATACGGACTAGCGGGGAGCACAGATACGCAGTATTTT
TRBJ2-3 TRBV4-2 once NA CASSQLSTGDLADTQYF TGTGCCAGCAGCCAACTTTCGACAGGTGATTTGGCAGATACGCAGTATTTT
TRBJ1-5 TRBV28 NA NA CASSRIQGAQPQHF TGTGCCAGCAGTCGGATCCAGGGTGCTCAGCCCCAGCATTTT
TRBJ2-2 TRBV6-5 NA NA CASSRAKNTGELFF TGTGCCAGCAGCCGCGCCAAGAACACCGGGGAGCTGTTTTTT
TRBJ2-3 TRBV7-2 NA NA CASSPPPGGDTQYF TGTGCCAGCAGCCCACCACCAGGAGGAGATACGCAGTATTTT
TRBJ2-5 TRBV7-9 NA NA CASSFGGLETQYF TGTGCCAGCAGCTTCGGGGGGCTGGAGACCCAGTACTTC
TRBJ2-3 TRBV7-3 NA TRBD2 CASSLGLATSTDTQYF TGTGCCAGCAGCTTAGGACTAGCGACTAGCACAGATACGCAGTATTTT
TRBJ1-5 TRBV19 NA NA CASRRVGNQPQHF TGTGCCAGTAGGCGTGTCGGCAATCAGCCCCAGCATTTT
TRBJ1-5 TRBV6-5 NA NA CASSPGRYSNQPQHF TGTGCCAGCAGCCCCGGACGGTATAGCAATCAGCCCCAGCATTTT
TRBJ2-7 TRBV28 NA NA CASSPPPNRLISYEQYF TGTGCCAGCAGCCCCCCCCCGAACAGGTTAATCTCCTACGAGCAGTACTTC
TRBJ2-2 TRBV5-1 NA NA CASSSGWDVYHGELFF TGCGCCAGCAGCTCCGGATGGGACGTTTACCACGGGGAGCTGTTTTTT
TRBJ2-4 TRBV6-4 NA TRBD2 CASSPEAGVAKNIQYF TGTGCCAGCAGCCCGGAGGCGGGGGTAGCCAAAAACATTCAGTACTTC
TRBJ2-7 TRBV7-2 NA NA CASSFQGGEQYF TGTGCCAGCAGCTTTCAGGGGGGGGAGCAGTACTTC
TRBJ2-2 TRBV28 NA NA CASSFNLRLNTGELFF TGTGCCAGCAGTTTCAATTTAAGGCTGAACACCGGGGAGCTGTTTTTT
TRBJ2-3 TRBV28 NA NA CASSIMTAGTQYF TGTGCCAGCAGTATCATGACTGCGGGTACGCAGTATTTT
TRBJ1-2 TRBV19 NA NA CATRGPNYGYTF TGTGCCACCCGAGGGCCTAACTATGGCTACACCTTC
TRBJ2-2 TRBV7-2 NA NA CASSLLTGELFF TGTGCCAGCAGCTTATTGACCGGGGAGCTGTTTTTT
TRBJ1-1 TRBV7-3 NA NA CASSFLDPRTEAFF TGTGCCAGCAGCTTTTTGGACCCAAGGACTGAAGCTTTCTTT
TRBJ2-5 TRBV5-1 few TRBD1 CASKVNQQGTETQYF TGCGCCAGCAAAGTTAACCAACAGGGGACAGAGACCCAGTACTTC
TRBJ1-1 TRBV6-5 NA NA CASRNLGPMNTEAFF TGTGCCAGCAGAAATTTGGGTCCCATGAACACTGAAGCTTTCTTT
TRBJ2-5 TRBV28 once NA CASSLKKAHQYF TGTGCCAGCAGTTTGAAGAAAGCGCACCAGTACTTC